The entry below describes one T cell receptor (beta chain). Its cognate antigen is unknown. The data originate from a study of T-cell memory formation after mild COVID-19. Across the whole study: There were largely donor-specific TCR clusters.

Regarding the study as a whole: Clones from the second wave (peaking day 37) had unconfirmed SARS-CoV-2 specificity.

5'RACE primed at constant segments yielded TCR alpha and TCR beta cDNA libraries bearing sample barcodes and UMIs. From the 5' RACE reads, TCRdb called clonotypes with MiXCR, one entry per CDR3 protein. Here the sample spans around 450,000 distinct CDR3 sequences, 20% being singletons. The CDR3 covers 13 residues. The germline V gene encodes CDR1 MNHEY and CDR2 SVGAGI. Trimming removed 6 bases from V and 0 bases from J, with 9 bases in between. Sequencing was performed on PBMCs or a T cell subset sorted from them (not recorded which). V and J are TRBV6-5 and TRBJ2-7; no clear D. This clonotype originated in an adult woman who had mild COVID-19 (a few samples of this study predate the infection). Cell type and time point are not known. The CDR3 nucleotides are TGTGCCAGCAGGAGAGGAATCTCCTACGAGCAGTACTTC. Amino acid sequence: CASRRGISYEQYF.